This T cell receptor beta chain was recorded in a study of shared T cell receptors in the human thymus. The repertoire was sequenced with immunoSEQ multiplex PCR; TCRdb's copy has only in-frame clones and lacks some. The data contain about 660,000 clones, around 87% of them singletons. Germline V CDR1 and CDR2: MNHNS, SASEGT. This CDR3 is 15 amino acids long. This sample was shared with a second study, whose subject was human thymus T cells. Turning to that study: Donation came from healthy Finnish infants having corrective surgery for congenital heart defects. The thymus was resected at corrective cardiac surgery. There appeared to be biased usage of V and J genes in thymic and blood repertoires. Related research found strongly overlapping thymic repertoires in unrelated individuals.

The material sequenced was thymocytes. The chain recombines TRBV6-1 with TRBJ2-5, with 8 bases lining up with TRBD2. TRBJ2-7 matches the DNA end more closely, so the J call is doubtful. The TCR sequence derives from a boy under two years old with a congenital heart defect. The CDR3: CASSEICGGIYEQYF. In nucleotides, the CDR3 is TGTGCCAGCAGTGAAATATGCGGGGGGATCTACGAGCAGTACTTC.